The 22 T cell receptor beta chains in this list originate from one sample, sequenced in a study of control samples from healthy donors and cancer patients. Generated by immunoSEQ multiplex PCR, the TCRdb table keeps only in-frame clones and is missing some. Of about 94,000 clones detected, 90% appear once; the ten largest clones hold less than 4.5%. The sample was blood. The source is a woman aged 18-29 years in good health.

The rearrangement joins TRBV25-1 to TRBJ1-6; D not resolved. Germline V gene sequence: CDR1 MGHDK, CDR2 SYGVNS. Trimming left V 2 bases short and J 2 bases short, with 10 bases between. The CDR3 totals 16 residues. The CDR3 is CASSEMGSTYNSPLHF. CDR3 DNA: TGTGCCAGCAGTGAAATGGGCAGTACCTATAATTCACCCCTCCACTTT.

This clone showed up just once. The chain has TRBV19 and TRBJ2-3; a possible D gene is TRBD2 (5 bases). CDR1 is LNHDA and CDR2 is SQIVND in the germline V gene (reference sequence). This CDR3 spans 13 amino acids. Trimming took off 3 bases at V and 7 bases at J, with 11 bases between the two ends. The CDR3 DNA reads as TGTGCCAGTAGTATGAGGGAAACCAATACGCAGTATTTT. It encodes CASSMRETNTQYF. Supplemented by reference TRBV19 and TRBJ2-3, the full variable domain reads DGGITQSPKYLFRKEGQNVTLSCEQNLNHDAMYWYRQDPGQGLRLIYYSQIVNDFQKGDIAEGYSVSREKKESFPLTVTSAQKNPTAFYLCASSMRETNTQYFGPGTRLTVL.

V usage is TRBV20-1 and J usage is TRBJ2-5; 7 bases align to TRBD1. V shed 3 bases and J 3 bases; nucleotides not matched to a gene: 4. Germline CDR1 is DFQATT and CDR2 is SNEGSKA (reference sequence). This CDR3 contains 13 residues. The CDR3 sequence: CSASRQGKETQYF. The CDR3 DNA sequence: TGCAGTGCTAGTAGACAGGGAAAAGAGACCCAGTACTTC.

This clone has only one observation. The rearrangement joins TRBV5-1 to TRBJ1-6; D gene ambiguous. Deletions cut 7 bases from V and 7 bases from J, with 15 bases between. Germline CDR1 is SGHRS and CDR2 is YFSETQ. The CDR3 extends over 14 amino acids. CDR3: CASSAGDQNSPLHF. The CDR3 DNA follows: TGCGCCAGCTCGGCTGGGGATCAGAATTCACCCCTCCACTTT.

This chain's CDR3 is CASAKSTASGNTIYF. The DNA of the CDR3 is TGCGCCAGCGCGAAATCGACAGCCTCTGGAAACACCATATATTTT. The J gene is TRBJ1-3, the V gene TRBV5-1, with D maybe TRBD1 (5 bases). Trimming shortened V by 7 bases and J by 0 bases, and 14 bases separated the two germline ends. This CDR3 has 15 amino acids. CDR1 and CDR2 from the germline V gene are SGHRS and YFSETQ.

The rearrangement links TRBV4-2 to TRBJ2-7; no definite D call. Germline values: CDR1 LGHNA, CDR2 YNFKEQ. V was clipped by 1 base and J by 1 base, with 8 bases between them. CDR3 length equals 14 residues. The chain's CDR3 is CASSQGPGSYEQYF. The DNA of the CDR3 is TGTGCCAGCAGCCAAGGCCCTGGTTCCTACGAGCAGTACTTC.

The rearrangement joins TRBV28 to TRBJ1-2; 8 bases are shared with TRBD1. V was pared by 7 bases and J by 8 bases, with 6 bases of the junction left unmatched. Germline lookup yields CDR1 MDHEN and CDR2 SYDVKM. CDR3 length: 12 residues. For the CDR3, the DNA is TGTGCCAGCACCCGACAGGGGTTCGGCTACACCTTC. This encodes CASTRQGFGYTF.

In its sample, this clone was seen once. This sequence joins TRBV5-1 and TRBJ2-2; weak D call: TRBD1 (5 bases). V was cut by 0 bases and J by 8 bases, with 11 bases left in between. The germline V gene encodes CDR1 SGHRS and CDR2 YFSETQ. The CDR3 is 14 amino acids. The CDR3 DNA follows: TGCGCCAGCAGCTTGGGGACACCCGAAGGGGAGCTGTTTTTT. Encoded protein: CASSLGTPEGELFF.

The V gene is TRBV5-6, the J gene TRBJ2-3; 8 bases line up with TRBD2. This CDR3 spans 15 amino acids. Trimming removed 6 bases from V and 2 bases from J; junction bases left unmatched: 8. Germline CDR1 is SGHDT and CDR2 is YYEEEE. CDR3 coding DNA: TGTGCCAGCAACCCTAGCGGGTGGAACACAGATACGCAGTATTTT. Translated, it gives CASNPSGWNTDTQYF.

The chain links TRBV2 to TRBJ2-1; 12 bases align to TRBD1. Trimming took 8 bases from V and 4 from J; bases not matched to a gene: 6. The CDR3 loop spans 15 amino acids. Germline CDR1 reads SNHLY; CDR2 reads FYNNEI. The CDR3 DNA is TGTGCCAGCGAGCGGGACAGGGGGCAATACAATGAGCAGTTCTTC. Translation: CASERDRGQYNEQFF.

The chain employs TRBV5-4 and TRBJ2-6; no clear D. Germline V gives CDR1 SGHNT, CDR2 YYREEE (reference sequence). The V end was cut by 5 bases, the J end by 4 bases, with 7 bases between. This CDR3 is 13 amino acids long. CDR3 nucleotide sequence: TGTGCCAGCAGGCTTGAGGGGGCCAACGTCCTGACTTTC. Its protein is CASRLEGANVLTF. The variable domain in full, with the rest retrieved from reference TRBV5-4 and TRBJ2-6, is ETGVTQSPTHLIKTRGQQVTLRCSSQSGHNTVSWYQQALGQGPQFIFQYYREEENGRGNFPPRFSGLQFPNYSSELNVNALELDDSALYLCASRLEGANVLTFGAGSRLTVL.

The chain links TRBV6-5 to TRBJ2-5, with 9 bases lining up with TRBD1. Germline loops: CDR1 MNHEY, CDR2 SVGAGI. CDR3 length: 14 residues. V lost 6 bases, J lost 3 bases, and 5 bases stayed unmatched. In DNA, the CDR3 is TGTGCCAGCAGCCTACAGGGGGCTGAAGAGACCCAGTACTTC. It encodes CASSLQGAEETQYF.

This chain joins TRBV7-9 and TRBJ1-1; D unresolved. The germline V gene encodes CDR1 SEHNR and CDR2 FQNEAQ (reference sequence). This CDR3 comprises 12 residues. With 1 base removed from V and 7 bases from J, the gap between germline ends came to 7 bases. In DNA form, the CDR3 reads TGTGCCAGCAGCTTAGTGCCGGATGAAGCTTTCTTT. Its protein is CASSLVPDEAFF.

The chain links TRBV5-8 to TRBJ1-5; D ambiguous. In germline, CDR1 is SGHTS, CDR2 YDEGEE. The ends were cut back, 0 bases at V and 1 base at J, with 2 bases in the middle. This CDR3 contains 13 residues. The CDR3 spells CASSLESNQPQHF. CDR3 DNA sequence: TGTGCCAGCAGCTTGGAAAGCAATCAGCCCCAGCATTTT.

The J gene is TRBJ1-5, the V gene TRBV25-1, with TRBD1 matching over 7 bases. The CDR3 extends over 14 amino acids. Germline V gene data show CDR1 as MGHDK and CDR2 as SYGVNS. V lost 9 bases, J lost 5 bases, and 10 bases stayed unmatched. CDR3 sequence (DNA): TGTGCCAGTTCAACAGGGGTAAGGGATCAGCCCCAGCATTTT. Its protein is CASSTGVRDQPQHF. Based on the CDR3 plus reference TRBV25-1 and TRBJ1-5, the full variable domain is EADIYQTPRYLVIGTGKKITLECSQTMGHDKMYWYQQDPGMELHLIHYSYGVNSTEKGDLSSESTVSRIRTEHFPLTLESARPSHTSQYLCASSTGVRDQPQHFGDGTRLSIL.

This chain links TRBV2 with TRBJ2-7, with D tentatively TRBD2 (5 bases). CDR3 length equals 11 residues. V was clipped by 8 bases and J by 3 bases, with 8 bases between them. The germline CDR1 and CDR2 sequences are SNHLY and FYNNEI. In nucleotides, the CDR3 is TGTGCCAGCCTTCGGGACTACGAGCAGTACTTC. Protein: CASLRDYEQYF. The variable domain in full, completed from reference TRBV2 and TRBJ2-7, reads EPEVTQTPSHQVTQMGQEVILRCVPISNHLYFYWYRQILGQKVEFLVSFYNNEISEKSEIFDDQFSVERPDGSNFTLKIRSTKLEDSAMYFCASLRDYEQYFGPGTRLTVT.

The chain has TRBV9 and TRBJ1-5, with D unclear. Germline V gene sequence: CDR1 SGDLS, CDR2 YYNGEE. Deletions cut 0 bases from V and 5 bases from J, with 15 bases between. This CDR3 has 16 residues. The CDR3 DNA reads TGTGCCAGCAGCGTAGCGGGAGGGATGGCCTATCAGCCCCAGCATTTT. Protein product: CASSVAGGMAYQPQHF.

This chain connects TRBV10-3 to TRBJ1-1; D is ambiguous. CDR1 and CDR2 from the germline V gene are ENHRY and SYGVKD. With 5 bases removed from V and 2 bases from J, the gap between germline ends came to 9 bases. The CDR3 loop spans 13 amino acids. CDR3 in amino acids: CAISNIKNTEAFF. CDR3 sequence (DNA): TGTGCCATCAGTAACATAAAAAACACTGAAGCTTTCTTT.

In DNA form, the CDR3 reads TGTGCCAGCAGCTTCGACCGCACAGATACGCAGTATTTT. This sequence encodes CASSFDRTDTQYF. The chain carries TRBV7-2 and TRBJ2-3; D ambiguous. The V and J ends lost 3 bases and 1 base respectively, with 5 bases between them. Germline assignment: CDR1 SGHTA and CDR2 FQGNSA. The CDR3 is 13 amino acids.

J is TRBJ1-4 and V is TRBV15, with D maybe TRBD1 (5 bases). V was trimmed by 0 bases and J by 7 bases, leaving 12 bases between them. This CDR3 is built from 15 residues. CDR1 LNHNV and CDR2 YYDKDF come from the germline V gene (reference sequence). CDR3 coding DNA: TGTGCCACCAGCAGAGAGGGAGGGCAGGGTGAAAAACTGTTTTTT. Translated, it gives CATSREGGQGEKLFF. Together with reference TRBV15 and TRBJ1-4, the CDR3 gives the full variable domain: DAMVIQNPRYQVTQFGKPVTLSCSQTLNHNVMYWYQQKSSQAPKLLFHYYDKDFNNEADTPDNFQSRRPNTSFCFLDIRSPGLGDTAMYLCATSREGGQGEKLFFGSGTQLSVL.

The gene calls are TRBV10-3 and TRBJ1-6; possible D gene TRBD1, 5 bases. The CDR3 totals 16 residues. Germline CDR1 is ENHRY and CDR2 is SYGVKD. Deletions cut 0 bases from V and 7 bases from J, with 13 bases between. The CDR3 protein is CAISESPGRTNSPLHF. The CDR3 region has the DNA TGTGCCATCAGTGAGTCACCCGGACGGACAAATTCACCCCTCCACTTT.

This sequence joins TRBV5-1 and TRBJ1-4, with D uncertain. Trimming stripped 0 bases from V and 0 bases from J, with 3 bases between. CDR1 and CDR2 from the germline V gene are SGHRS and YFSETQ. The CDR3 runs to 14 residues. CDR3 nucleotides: TGCGCCAGCAGCTTGGCCGCAACTAATGAAAAACTGTTTTTT. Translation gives CASSLAATNEKLFF. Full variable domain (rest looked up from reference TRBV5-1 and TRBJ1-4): KAGVTQTPRYLIKTRGQQVTLSCSPISGHRSVSWYQQTPGQGLQFLFEYFSETQRNKGNFPGRFSGRQFSNSRSEMNVSTLELGDSALYLCASSLAATNEKLFFGSGTQLSVL.